This is a list of T cell receptor beta chains from one sample in a study of shared clonotypes between healthy human individuals. Data came from immunoSEQ multiplex PCR; TCRdb stores just in-frame clones and leaves some out. The sample lists some 790,000 clones, roughly 72% occurring once. Sequencing was carried out using memory CD4+ T cells sorted from blood. These receptors were obtained from a woman in her 30s in good health. Each CDR3 is given with its conserved first and last residue. The D gene is left open where the match is weak. The size field is filled for only some rows; it gives once, few, many or a size class.

-	-	TRBV6-6	TRBJ2-1	CASLFGNEQFF	TGTGCCAGCCTCTTCGGGAATGAGCAGTTCTTC
-	-	TRBV19	TRBJ1-4	CASRHGGTSNEKLFF	TGTGCCAGTCGCCATGGCGGGACTTCTAATGAAAAACTGTTTTTT
-	-	TRBV21-1	TRBJ2-3	CASSKEWLLRRTDTQYF	TGTGCCAGCAGCAAAGAGTGGCTCCTCAGACGCACAGATACGCAGTATTTT
once	TRBD1	TRBV19	TRBJ1-2	CASEENPGQGYGYTF	TGTGCCAGCGAAGAAAATCCGGGACAGGGTTATGGCTACACCTTC
-	TRBD1	TRBV2	TRBJ2-2	CASQNRGNTGELFF	TGTGCCAGCCAAAACAGGGGGAACACCGGGGAGCTGTTTTTT
-	-	TRBV28	TRBJ2-5	CASSFRQEQYF	TGTGCCAGCAGTTTTCGCCAAGAGCAGTACTTC
-	TRBD1	TRBV10-3	TRBJ1-2	CAISAQGVYGYTF	TGTGCCATCAGTGCACAGGGGGTCTATGGCTACACCTTC
-	-	TRBV7-6	TRBJ2-5	CASSRRQEETQYF	TGTGCCAGCAGCCGAAGACAGGAAGAGACCCAGTACTTC
-	-	TRBV6-4	TRBJ2-1	CASSDSIRAPNEQFF	TGTGCCAGCAGTGACTCGATTCGGGCTCCCAATGAGCAGTTCTTC
-	TRBD2	TRBV9	TRBJ2-1	CASSVRTSFGGEQFF	TGTGCCAGCAGCGTCCGGACTAGCTTCGGGGGTGAGCAGTTCTTC
-	-	TRBV28	TRBJ2-2	CASSLFGNTGELFF	TGTGCCAGCAGTTTATTCGGGAACACCGGGGAGCTGTTTTTT
-	TRBD2	TRBV5-4	TRBJ2-5	CASSLGGLAGVETQYF	TGTGCCAGCAGCTTGGGGGGACTAGCGGGAGTGGAGACCCAGTACTTC
-	TRBD2	TRBV19	TRBJ2-3	CASRRAGGLLNTQYF	TGTGCCAGTAGGAGGGCGGGAGGGCTTTTAAATACGCAGTATTTT
-	-	TRBV4-1	TRBJ2-3	CASSQDGAEGSYTDTQYF	TGCGCCAGCAGCCAAGATGGTGCCGAGGGGAGTTACACAGATACGCAGTATTTT
few	-	TRBV7-9	TRBJ1-4	CASSLAPSTNEKLFF	TGTGCCAGCAGCTTAGCACCGAGTACTAATGAAAAACTGTTTTTT
-	TRBD2	TRBV19	TRBJ2-7	CASSPGDYSYEQYF	TGTGCCAGTAGTCCCGGGGACTACTCCTACGAGCAGTACTTC
-	-	TRBV27	TRBJ2-6	CASSSVASGANVLTF	TGTGCCAGCAGTTCGGTAGCTTCTGGGGCCAACGTCCTGACTTTC
-	TRBD2	TRBV6-6	TRBJ2-7	CASSYSISGGYEQYF	TGTGCCAGCAGTTACTCGATATCGGGAGGCTACGAGCAGTACTTC
-	TRBD2	TRBV19	TRBJ2-1	CASSISLAGGREQFF	TGTGCCAGTAGTATCTCACTAGCGGGAGGGCGCGAGCAGTTCTTC
-	-	TRBV27	TRBJ2-1	CASSLSIPQGGNNEQFF	TGTGCCAGCAGTTTATCGATCCCGCAGGGGGGCAACAATGAGCAGTTCTTC
-	-	TRBV18	TRBJ2-3	CASSGAGTDTQYF	TGTGCCAGCTCAGGGGCCGGCACAGATACGCAGTATTTT
-	TRBD1	TRBV11-2	TRBJ2-1	CASSLGLGQGAFYNEQFF	TGTGCCAGCAGCTTAGGTCTGGGACAGGGGGCGTTCTACAATGAGCAGTTCTTC
-	-	TRBV20-1	TRBJ1-1	CSVFKNTEAFF	TGCAGTGTGTTCAAGAACACTGAAGCTTTCTTT
-	TRBD2	TRBV2	TRBJ2-3	CASSEGVAGGVTDTQYF	TGTGCCAGCAGTGAAGGGGTAGCGGGAGGGGTCACAGATACGCAGTATTTT
-	TRBD1	TRBV11-2	TRBJ2-5	CASSRDRGRETQYF	TGTGCCAGCAGCCGGGACAGGGGTAGGGAGACCCAGTACTTC
-	TRBD1	TRBV7-2	TRBJ1-5	CASSPWDRSNQPQHF	TGTGCCAGCAGCCCCTGGGACAGAAGCAATCAGCCCCAGCATTTT
-	TRBD2	TRBV11-3	TRBJ2-5	CASSFGTSGGQETQYF	TGTGCCAGCAGCTTTGGGACTAGCGGGGGCCAAGAGACCCAGTACTTC
few	-	TRBV18	TRBJ1-4	CASAGESKRNEKLFF	TGTGCCAGCGCGGGCGAGAGTAAAAGAAATGAAAAACTGTTTTTT
many	-	TRBV6-1	TRBJ2-7	CASSFDIPWDNKQYF	TGTGCCAGCAGTTTTGACATCCCTTGGGATAACAAGCAGTACTTC
-	-	TRBV5-5	TRBJ2-5	CASSLGAPLIETQYF	TGTGCCAGCAGCTTGGGTGCCCCATTAATAGAGACCCAGTACTTC
-	-	TRBV25-1	TRBJ1-5	CASTEYGVCLGNQPQHF	TGTGCCAGCACCGAGTACGGGGTATGTTTGGGCAATCAGCCCCAGCATTTT
-	-	TRBV2	TRBJ2-7	CASSEREIYEQYF	TGTGCCAGCAGTGAACGCGAAATCTACGAGCAGTACTTC
-	TRBD1	TRBV10-1	TRBJ1-1	CASSEGTGNTEAFF	TGCGCCAGCAGTGAAGGGACAGGGAACACTGAAGCTTTCTTT
once	-	TRBV25-1	TRBJ2-7	CASSEEGDDSYEQYF	TGTGCCAGCAGTGAAGAGGGTGACGACTCCTACGAGCAGTACTTC
-	-	TRBV30	TRBJ1-2	CAWSVLSHYGYTF	TGTGCCTGGAGTGTACTTAGTCACTATGGCTACACCTTC
-	-	TRBV18	TRBJ1-2	CASSPADTGYGYTF	TGTGCCAGCTCACCGGCGGATACGGGCTATGGCTACACCTTC
few	-	TRBV19	TRBJ2-7	CASSIDPSSYEQYF	TGTGCCAGTAGTATAGACCCGAGCTCCTACGAGCAGTACTTC
-	-	TRBV27	TRBJ1-1	CASSPTRRTLEAFF	TGTGCCAGCAGTCCCACCCGACGGACTTTAGAAGCTTTCTTT
-	TRBD1	TRBV5-1	TRBJ2-3	CASSSGGYTDTQYF	TGCGCCAGCAGCTCAGGGGGTTACACAGATACGCAGTATTTT
-	TRBD1	TRBV28	TRBJ1-1	CASSLARGLSDTEAFF	TGTGCCAGCAGTTTAGCGAGGGGGCTTAGCGACACTGAAGCTTTCTTT